Below, one T cell receptor (beta chain) is given with its context. Antigen: not known. This sample was taken from a study of T cell responses to AZD1222 COVID-19 vaccine. Study-wide results and limits: Vaccination with two AZD1222 doses was followed by a rise in Spike-specific TCR breadth and depth.

Profiling relied on immunoSEQ multiplex PCR, and the TCRdb table lists in-frame clones only, not all of them. The data contain about 150,000 clones, just under 95% of them singletons. V lost 4 bases to trimming and J lost 10 bases, with 11 bases between them. The CDR3 is 12 amino acids. Germline-derived CDR1 and CDR2 are MDHEN and SYDVKM. The source material was peripheral blood, sampled 28 days after the second AZD1222 dose. The chain links TRBV28 to TRBJ2-1, with D unclear. The receptor comes from an adult who received the AZD1222 COVID-19 vaccine. CDR3 nucleotides: TGTGCCAGCAGTTCCCCTCTCGGGGAGCAGTTCTTC. Translation: CASSSPLGEQFF.